This TCR beta chain was observed in a study of T cells in Graves' hyperthyroidism and ophthalmopathy. In the study overall: Peripheral blood collection took place at initial diagnosis, before any treatment. Findings and caveats of the study: Most clonotypes expanded in thyroid above 0.001 were likewise present in blood.

The CDR3 sequence is 14 residues long. Trimming cost V 5 bases and J 6 bases; bases outside gene matches: 6. Germline V gives CDR1 DFQATT, CDR2 SNEGSKA (reference sequence). Many counts were recorded for this clonotype. Its specificity is unknown. TCR beta CDR3 regions were amplified from RNA transcripts. HTBI primers were employed in a first-round RT-PCR of the TCR CDR3. A single record per CDR3 protein comes from TCRdb applying MiXCR to the multiplex PCR reads. The data contain about 290,000 distinct CDR3 sequences, 13% of them singletons. The blood sample was taken at first hyperthyroidism diagnosis, before any ophthalmopathy symptoms.

This chain joins TRBV20-1 and TRBJ2-1, with TRBD2 matching 11 bases. What was sequenced was blood. This receptor was obtained from a woman aged 25 to 39 with Graves' hyperthyroidism that later progressed to Graves' ophthalmopathy. The CDR3 sequence is CSAFSGRAGNEQFF. For the CDR3, the DNA is TGCAGTGCTTTTAGCGGGAGGGCAGGCAATGAGCAGTTCTTC.